One and the same sample provided the 13 T cell receptor beta chains below, sequenced in a study of shared clonotypes between healthy human individuals (TCRdb year 2020). CD8 naive samples were CD45RO-negative cells positively selected for CCR7, giving a CD45RA+CCR7+ population that excluded TemRA cells. Library generation was performed with the immunoSEQ multiplex PCR assay. Entries here come from immuneACCESS through TCRdb and include only in-frame sequences with V and J called. Some clones fail to appear in such tables; in the studies checked, an unresolved V gene covers under half of the shortfall, and the cause of the remainder is unknown. Within this sample are about 2,200,000 clones, with approximately 94% of them counted one time only. The ten top clones hold 1.5% to 2% of the sample. Input material: naive CD8+ T cells from PBMCs. According to the study, the label for this sample's cell subset or site signals: CD45RA+CCR7+. The receptors here all came from a man aged 18 to 29 in good health. Some clones in this sample may be carry-over from other donors' samples.

This clone was recorded once. The chain is built from TRBV7-9 and TRBJ2-5; D is ambiguous. Trimming shortened V by 4 bases and J by 1 base, and 10 bases separated the two germline ends. The CDR3 totals 14 residues. Germline V gene data show CDR1 as SEHNR and CDR2 as FQNEAQ (reference sequence). The CDR3 bases are TGTGCCAGCAGCTCCGAGCAACCCCAAGAGACCCAGTACTTC. As protein: CASSSEQPQETQYF.

The chain recombines TRBV4-1 with TRBJ2-1; D gene uncertain. The CDR3 extends over 14 amino acids. Trimming removed 3 bases from V and 5 bases from J, with 11 bases in between. The germline CDR1 and CDR2 sequences are MGHRA and YSYEKL. The CDR3 protein is CASSHVGPNNEQFF. The CDR3 coding sequence is TGCGCCAGCAGCCACGTAGGACCAAACAATGAGCAGTTCTTC.

This chain connects TRBV5-1 to TRBJ2-4; 10 nucleotides align to TRBD1. Trimming removed 3 bases from V and 7 bases from J; junction bases left unmatched: 7. The CDR3 is made up of 15 amino acids. Germline CDR1 and CDR2: SGHRS and YFSETQ. The CDR3 DNA sequence: TGCGCCAGCAGCTCTCCGGGACAGGGGAGGAACATTCAGTACTTC. It encodes CASSSPGQGRNIQYF.

This clone was seen once. The CDR3 end shows no conserved phenylalanine or tryptophan, and so a read error is likely. It is unclear where the CDR3 begins or ends on the DNA, so no DNA is shown, and the CDR3 is as TCRdb lists it. The chain recombines TRBV21-1 with TRBJ2-3; the DNA was not compared with TRBD1, the D call given in the table. TRBV21-1 constitutes a pseudogene. Including both end residues, the CDR3 is 10 amino acids long. The CDR3 region is CASSNRNRSQ.

The genes are TRBV5-1 and TRBJ1-3, with 8 bases fitting TRBD1. V dropped 4 bases and J dropped 0; count of bases not matched to a gene: 9. The CDR3 is 17 amino acids. The germline CDR1 and CDR2 sequences are SGHRS and YFSETQ. Here the CDR3 reads CASSTSGTGLSGNTIYF. The CDR3 DNA is TGCGCCAGCAGCACGTCCGGGACAGGCCTCTCTGGAAACACCATATATTTT. The whole variable domain, remainder taken from reference TRBV5-1 and TRBJ1-3, is KAGVTQTPRYLIKTRGQQVTLSCSPISGHRSVSWYQQTPGQGLQFLFEYFSETQRNKGNFPGRFSGRQFSNSRSEMNVSTLELGDSALYLCASSTSGTGLSGNTIYFGEGSWLTVV.

The gene calls are TRBV27 and TRBJ2-3; 12 nucleotides line up with TRBD2. Germline V gene sequence: CDR1 MNHEY, CDR2 SMNVEV (reference sequence). V was clipped by 3 bases and J by 5 bases; unmatched bases: 9. This CDR3 region has 17 residues. This CDR3 is CASSLTASGRVGDTQYF. CDR3 coding DNA: TGTGCCAGCAGTTTGACGGCTAGCGGGAGGGTCGGAGATACGCAGTATTTT.

This chain links TRBV7-6 with TRBJ1-1; 9 bases match TRBD1. This CDR3 has 14 amino acids. Germline loops: CDR1 SGHVS, CDR2 FNYEAQ. J lost 1 base, V lost 8 bases, and 5 bases had no gene match. CDR3 sequence (DNA): TGTGCCAGCGCCCCGGGACAGGGGAACACTGAAGCTTTCTTT. Its translation: CASAPGQGNTEAFF.

The rearrangement uses TRBV19 and TRBJ1-5; D may be TRBD1 (5 bases). In germline, CDR1 is LNHDA, CDR2 SQIVND (reference sequence). V was shortened by 7 bases and J by 2 bases, with 18 bases between the two germline ends. The CDR3 loop spans 16 amino acids. CDR3 in amino acids: CASTQLQGKGNQPQHF. The DNA for the CDR3 is TGTGCCAGTACTCAGCTTCAGGGAAAGGGCAATCAGCCCCAGCATTTT.

The V call is TRBV6-6, the J call TRBJ1-1, with D possibly TRBD1 on 6 matching bases. Per the germline V gene, CDR1 is MNHNY and CDR2 is SVGAGI (reference sequence). The ends were cut back, 9 bases at V and 4 bases at J, with 18 bases in the middle. The CDR3 contains 14 residues. This CDR3 is CASLPGQRRTEAFF. The CDR3 nucleotides are TGTGCCAGTCTACCCGGACAGCGGCGCACTGAAGCTTTCTTT.

This clone was recorded once. The chain joins TRBV6-1 to TRBJ2-1; a weak D match, TRBD2 (5 bases). From germline, CDR1 is MNHNS and CDR2 SASEGT. This CDR3 region has 15 residues. Trimming pared 8 bases from V and 6 bases from J, leaving 20 bases between. CDR3 DNA sequence: TGTGCCAGCGCCGTTTTCTCGGGATGGGGCAATGAGCAGTTCTTC. This translates into CASAVFSGWGNEQFF.

The V gene is TRBV27, the J gene TRBJ1-2; perhaps TRBD1 as D (5 bases). The ends were cut back, 5 bases at V and 0 bases at J, with 10 bases in the middle. CDR1 and CDR2 (germline): MNHEY, SMNVEV (reference sequence). This CDR3 comprises 14 residues. DNA for the CDR3: TGTGCCAGCAGTGCTTACAGGACTAACTATGGCTACACCTTC. Translation gives CASSAYRTNYGYTF.

J is TRBJ1-2 and V is TRBV27; 9 nucleotides match TRBD1. CDR3 length: 15 residues. Germline V gene data show CDR1 as MNHEY and CDR2 as SMNVEV (reference sequence). J gave up 7 bases and V 4 bases, and 10 bases lay outside the gene matches. CDR3 amino acids: CASSSRDREIFGYTF. The CDR3 DNA reads TGTGCCAGCAGTTCCCGGGACAGGGAAATTTTTGGCTACACCTTC.

This rearrangement joins TRBV5-1 to TRBJ2-1, with TRBD1 matching over 7 bases. The CDR3 has 16 residues. Looked up from germline, CDR1 is SGHRS and CDR2 is YFSETQ. The junction had 7 bases not matched to a gene; V was cut back by 4 bases and J by 0 bases. Written as DNA, the CDR3 is TGCGCCAGCAGCCCCCTTCAGGGGGACTCCTACAATGAGCAGTTCTTC. Encoded protein: CASSPLQGDSYNEQFF.